The T cell receptor beta chain under discussion was sequenced for a study of OX40 agonist ivuxolimab in advanced cancers. Looking at the study overall: The patients got ivuxolimab, which is an agonistic anti-OX40 (CD134) antibody. The dose-escalation group included hepatocellular carcinoma, melanoma, renal cell carcinoma and head and neck cancer. Two patients with cutaneous melanoma and one with hepatocellular carcinoma, three in total, showed partial responses.

The repertoire was sequenced with immunoSEQ multiplex PCR; TCRdb's copy has only in-frame clones and lacks some. The table lists approximately 76,000 clones, approximately 86% of them singletons, with just over 0.75% in the top ten. Trimming took off 3 bases at V and 3 bases at J, with 19 bases between the two ends. CDR3 length: 16 amino acids. Germline assignment: CDR1 SGDLS and CDR2 YYNGEE. As for this clone: Its antigen is unknown.

Study-level results: Within 6 weeks, CD4+ and CD8+ blood T cells expanded clonally at 0.1 to 3.0 mg/kg.

This specimen consisted of CD4+ or CD8+ T cells sorted from blood, obtained in a trial of the OX40 agonist ivuxolimab. The chain employs TRBV9 and TRBJ2-7; TRBD1 is a possible D gene (6 bases). This clonotype was obtained from an adult with an advanced solid tumor such as melanoma, head and neck, liver or kidney cancer. The CDR3 DNA is TGTGCCAGCAGCGCTCAGGACAGTTCATTAAACTACGAGCAGTACTTC. This sequence encodes CASSAQDSSLNYEQYF.